These 8 T cell receptor beta chains originate from one sample sequenced in a study of siplizumab effects on memory and regulatory T cells. No cognate antigen is known for these TCRs. Researchers maintained the mixed lymphocyte reaction cells in coculture at 37°C for six to seven days. Repertoires were generated with immunoSEQ multiplex PCR, while TCRdb's copy carries only in-frame clones and drops some. The table shows 18,000 or so clones, with under 50% occurring only once. The sample consisted of CFSE-low (dividing) CD4+ T cells sorted from an allogeneic mixed lymphocyte reaction. Every receptor here comes from a human donor in good health; the cells came from an allogeneic mixed lymphocyte reaction.

This CDR3 reads CASSTQLTDTQYF. CDR3 in DNA: TGTGCCAGCAGCACCCAACTTACAGATACGCAGTATTTT. The chain has TRBV5-4 and TRBJ2-3; no definite D call. V shed 4 bases and J shed 3 bases, with 9 bases lying between them. Germline V CDR1 and CDR2: SGHNT, YYREEE (reference sequence). This CDR3 spans 13 amino acids.

This clone occurred a few times. The rearrangement joins TRBV11-3 to TRBJ2-1; no reliable D call. The ends were cut back, 2 bases at V and 3 bases at J, with 5 bases in the middle. The germline CDR1 and CDR2 sequences are SGHNT and YENEEA. The CDR3 consists of 13 residues. CDR3 DNA sequence: TGTGCCAGCAGCTTAACTAACTACAATGAGCAGTTCTTC. Translating it yields CASSLTNYNEQFF.

This clone was detected a few times. The chain recombines TRBV4-3 with TRBJ2-1, with D perhaps being TRBD1 or TRBD2 (5 bases each). V shed 4 bases and J shed 8 bases, with 21 bases lying between them. In germline, CDR1 is LGHNA, CDR2 YSLEER. The CDR3 covers 16 residues. The CDR3 loop reads CASSPIPGTRVHEQFF. The CDR3 nucleotides read TGCGCCAGCAGCCCGATCCCCGGGACGAGGGTACATGAGCAGTTCTTC.

In this sample, this clone turned up a few times. This chain's CDR3 is CASSFWKDTQYF. The CDR3 coding sequence is TGTGCCAGCAGCTTCTGGAAAGATACGCAGTATTTT. This sequence joins TRBV7-9 and TRBJ2-3, with D uncertain. Per germline, CDR1 SEHNR and CDR2 FQNEAQ (reference sequence). The CDR3 sequence is 12 residues long. With 3 bases removed from V and 5 bases from J, the gap between germline ends came to 6 bases. Full variable domain (missing parts from reference TRBV7-9 and TRBJ2-3): DTGVSQNPRHKITKRGQNVTFRCDPISEHNRLYWYRQTLGQGPEFLTYFQNEAQLEKSRLLSDRFSAERPKGSFSTLEIQRTEQGDSAMYLCASSFWKDTQYFGPGTRLTVL.

By sample fraction, this clone is medium-sized (0.01 to 0.1%). The CDR3: CASSLGQGVNYGYTF. The CDR3, as DNA: TGTGCCAGCAGCTTAGGGCAGGGGGTGAACTATGGCTACACCTTC. The chain uses TRBV7-2 and TRBJ1-2; TRBD1 matches at 7 bases. The junction had 4 bases not matched to a gene; V was cut back by 1 base and J by 2 bases. This CDR3 region has 15 residues. Germline values: CDR1 SGHTA, CDR2 FQGNSA.

This clone was detected only a few times. V usage is TRBV5-1 and J usage is TRBJ2-1; D might be TRBD2 (6 bases). The germline V gene has CDR1 SGHRS and CDR2 YFSETQ. The CDR3 length is 16 residues. Trimming took 0 bases from V and 0 from J, leaving 10 bases between them. The CDR3 sequence is CASSLGAGTSYNEQFF. DNA for the CDR3: TGCGCCAGCAGCTTGGGTGCGGGGACCTCCTACAATGAGCAGTTCTTC.

J is TRBJ1-3 and V is TRBV18; no firm D call. The CDR3 loop spans 16 amino acids. Germline CDR1 and CDR2: KGHSH and LQKENI. Trimming left V 2 bases short and J 1 base short, with 12 bases between. CDR3 sequence reads: CASSPFSLGSGNTIYF. CDR3 DNA sequence: TGTGCCAGCTCACCATTCTCTTTGGGTTCTGGAAACACCATATATTTT.

This rearrangement joins TRBV10-2 to TRBJ2-3, with D possibly being TRBD1 (6 bases). This CDR3 is 13 amino acids long. The germline gives CDR1 WSHSY, CDR2 SAAADI. V lost 2 bases and J 7 bases, leaving 10 bases between the germline ends. The CDR3 here is CASSEQGQNTQYF. The CDR3 DNA is TGCGCCAGCAGTGAGCAGGGACAAAATACGCAGTATTTT.